The T cell receptor (beta chain) described here comes from a study of T cell responses to AZD1222 COVID-19 vaccine. The CDR3 runs to 16 residues. Germline V gives CDR1 MDHEN, CDR2 SYDVKM. Trimming stripped 1 base from V and 3 bases from J, with 16 bases between. Findings and caveats of the study: Spike-specific TCR breadth and depth rose after two AZD1222 doses.

Assay: immunoSEQ multiplex PCR; the TCRdb copy retains only in-frame clones and omits some. The repertoire holds 93,000 or so clones, with about 90% as singletons. This clone has a single count. Antigen unknown. The TCR was taken from an adult in good health. The V gene is TRBV28, the J gene TRBJ2-7; D uncertain. Sequenced here: peripheral blood, sampled on day 0 of AZD1222 vaccination. Here the CDR3 DNA reads TGTGCCAGCAGTTTATCTACCCCTAGGGCTTTCTACGAGCAGTACTTC. It yields the protein CASSLSTPRAFYEQYF.